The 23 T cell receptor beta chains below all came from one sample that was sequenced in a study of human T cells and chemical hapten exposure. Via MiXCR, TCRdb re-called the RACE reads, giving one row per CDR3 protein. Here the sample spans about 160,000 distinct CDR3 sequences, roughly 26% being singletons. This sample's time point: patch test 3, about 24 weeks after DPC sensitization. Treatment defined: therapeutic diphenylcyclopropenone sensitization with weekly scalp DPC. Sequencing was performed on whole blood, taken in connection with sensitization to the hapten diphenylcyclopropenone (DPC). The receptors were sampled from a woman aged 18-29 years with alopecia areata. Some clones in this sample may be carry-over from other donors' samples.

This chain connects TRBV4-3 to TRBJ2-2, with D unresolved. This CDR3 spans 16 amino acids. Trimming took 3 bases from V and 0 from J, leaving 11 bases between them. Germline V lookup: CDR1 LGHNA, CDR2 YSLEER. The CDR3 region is CASSHLPSPNTGELFF. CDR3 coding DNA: TGCGCCAGCAGCCATCTGCCCAGCCCGAACACCGGGGAGCTGTTTTTT.

CDR3 protein: CASSRGEYDTEAFF. DNA for the CDR3: TGCGCCAGCAGCCGGGGGGAGTATGACACTGAAGCTTTCTTT. This chain uses TRBV4-1 with TRBJ1-1, with D possibly matching TRBD1 (5 bases). The CDR3 runs 14 residues. From germline, CDR1 is MGHRA and CDR2 YSYEKL. The V and J ends lost 4 bases and 3 bases respectively, with 12 bases between them.

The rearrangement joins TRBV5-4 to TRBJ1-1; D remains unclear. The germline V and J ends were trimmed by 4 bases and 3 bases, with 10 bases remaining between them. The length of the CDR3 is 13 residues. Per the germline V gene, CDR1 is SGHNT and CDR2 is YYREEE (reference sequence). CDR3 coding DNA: TGTGCCAGCAGCAAGGATACCTACACTGAAGCTTTCTTT. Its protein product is CASSKDTYTEAFF. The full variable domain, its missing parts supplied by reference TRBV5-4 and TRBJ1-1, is ETGVTQSPTHLIKTRGQQVTLRCSSQSGHNTVSWYQQALGQGPQFIFQYYREEENGRGNFPPRFSGLQFPNYSSELNVNALELDDSALYLCASSKDTYTEAFFGQGTRLTVV.

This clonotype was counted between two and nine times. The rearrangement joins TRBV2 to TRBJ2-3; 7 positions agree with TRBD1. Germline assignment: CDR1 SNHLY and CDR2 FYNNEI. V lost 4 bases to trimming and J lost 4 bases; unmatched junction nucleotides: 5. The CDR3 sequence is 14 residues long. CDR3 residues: CASSVDRVADTQYF. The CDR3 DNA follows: TGTGCCAGCAGTGTTGACAGGGTTGCAGATACGCAGTATTTT.

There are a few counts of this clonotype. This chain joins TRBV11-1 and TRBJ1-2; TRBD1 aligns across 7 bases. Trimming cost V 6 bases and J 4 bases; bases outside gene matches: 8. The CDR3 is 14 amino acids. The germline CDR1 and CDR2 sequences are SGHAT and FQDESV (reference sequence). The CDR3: CASSHGDRGYGYTF. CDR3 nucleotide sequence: TGTGCCAGCAGTCATGGGGACAGAGGCTATGGCTACACCTTC.

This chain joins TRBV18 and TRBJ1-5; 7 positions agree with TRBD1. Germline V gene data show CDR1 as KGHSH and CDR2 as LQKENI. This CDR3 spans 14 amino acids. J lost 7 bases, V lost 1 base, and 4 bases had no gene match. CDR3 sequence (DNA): TGTGCCAGCTCACCACAGGGGGCTGGGCAGCCCCAGCATTTT. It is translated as CASSPQGAGQPQHF.

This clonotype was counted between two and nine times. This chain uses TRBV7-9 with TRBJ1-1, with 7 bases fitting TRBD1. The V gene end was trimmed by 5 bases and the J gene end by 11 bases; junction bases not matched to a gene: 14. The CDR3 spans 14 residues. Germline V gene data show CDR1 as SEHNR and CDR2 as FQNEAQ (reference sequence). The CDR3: CASSPTGQTRRAFF. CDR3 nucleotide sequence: TGTGCCAGCAGCCCAACGGGACAGACTCGGAGGGCTTTCTTT. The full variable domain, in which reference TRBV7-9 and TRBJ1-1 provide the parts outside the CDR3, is DTGVSQNPRHKITKRGQNVTFRCDPISEHNRLYWYRQTLGQGPEFLTYFQNEAQLEKSRLLSDRFSAERPKGSFSTLEIQRTEQGDSAMYLCASSPTGQTRRAFFGQGTRLTVV.

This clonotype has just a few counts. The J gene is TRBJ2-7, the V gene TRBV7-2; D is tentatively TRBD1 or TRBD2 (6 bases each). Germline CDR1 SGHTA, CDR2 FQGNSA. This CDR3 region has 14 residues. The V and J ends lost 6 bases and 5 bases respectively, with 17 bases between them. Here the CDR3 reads CASSYGGFRDEQYF. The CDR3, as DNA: TGTGCCAGCAGTTACGGGGGCTTTCGGGACGAGCAGTACTTC.

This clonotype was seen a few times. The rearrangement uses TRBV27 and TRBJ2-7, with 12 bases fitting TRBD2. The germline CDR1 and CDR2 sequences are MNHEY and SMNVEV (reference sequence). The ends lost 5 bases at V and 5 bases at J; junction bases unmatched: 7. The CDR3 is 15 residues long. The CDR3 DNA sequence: TGTGCCAGCAGTCCCCTCCTAGCGGGAGGGAACGAGCAGTACTTC. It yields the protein CASSPLLAGGNEQYF.

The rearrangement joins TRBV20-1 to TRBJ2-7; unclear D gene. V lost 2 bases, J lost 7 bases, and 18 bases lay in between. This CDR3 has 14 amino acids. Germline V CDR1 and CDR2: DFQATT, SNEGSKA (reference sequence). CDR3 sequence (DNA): TGCAGTGCTAGACCCCACGACCGCTTGGGGGAGCAGTACTTC. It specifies CSARPHDRLGEQYF.

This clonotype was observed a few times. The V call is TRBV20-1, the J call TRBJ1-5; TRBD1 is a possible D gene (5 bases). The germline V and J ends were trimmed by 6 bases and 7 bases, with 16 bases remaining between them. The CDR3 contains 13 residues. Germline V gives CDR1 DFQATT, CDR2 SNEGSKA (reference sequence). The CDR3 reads CSAGRGEAQPQHF. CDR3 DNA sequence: TGCAGTGCCGGGCGGGGGGAAGCGCAGCCCCAGCATTTT.

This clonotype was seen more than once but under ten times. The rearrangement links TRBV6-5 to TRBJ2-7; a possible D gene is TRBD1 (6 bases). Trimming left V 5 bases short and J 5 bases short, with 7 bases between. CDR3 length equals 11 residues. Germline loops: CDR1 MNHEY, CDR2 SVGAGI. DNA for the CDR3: TGTGCCAGCAGTCGGGACAACGAGCAGTACTTC. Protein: CASSRDNEQYF.

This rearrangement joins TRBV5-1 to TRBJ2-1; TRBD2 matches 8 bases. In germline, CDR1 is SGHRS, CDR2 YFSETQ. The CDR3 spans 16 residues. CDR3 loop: CADKRTAGGRRDEQFF. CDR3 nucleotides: TGCGCAGATAAACGTACCGCGGGGGGTCGTAGGGATGAGCAGTTCTTC.

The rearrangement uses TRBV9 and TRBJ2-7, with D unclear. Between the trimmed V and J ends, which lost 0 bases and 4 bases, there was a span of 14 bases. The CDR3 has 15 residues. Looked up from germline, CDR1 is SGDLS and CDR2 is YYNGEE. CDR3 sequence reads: CASSVGALTLYEQYF. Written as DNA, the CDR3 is TGTGCCAGCAGCGTAGGGGCCCTGACCCTTTACGAGCAGTACTTC.

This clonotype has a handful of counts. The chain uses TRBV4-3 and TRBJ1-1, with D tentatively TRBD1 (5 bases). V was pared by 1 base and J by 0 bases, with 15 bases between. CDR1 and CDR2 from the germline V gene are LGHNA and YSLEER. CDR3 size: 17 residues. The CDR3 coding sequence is TGCGCCAGCAGCCAAGTTCTGGGGGTGCAAATGAACACTGAAGCTTTCTTT. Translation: CASSQVLGVQMNTEAFF.

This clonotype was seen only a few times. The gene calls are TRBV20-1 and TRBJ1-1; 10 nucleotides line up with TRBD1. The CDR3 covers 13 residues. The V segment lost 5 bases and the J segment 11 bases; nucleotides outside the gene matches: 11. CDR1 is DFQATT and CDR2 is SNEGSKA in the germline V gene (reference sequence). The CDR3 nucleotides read TGCAGTGCTCAACAACCGGGACAGGGGATCGCTTTCTTT. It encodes CSAQQPGQGIAFF.

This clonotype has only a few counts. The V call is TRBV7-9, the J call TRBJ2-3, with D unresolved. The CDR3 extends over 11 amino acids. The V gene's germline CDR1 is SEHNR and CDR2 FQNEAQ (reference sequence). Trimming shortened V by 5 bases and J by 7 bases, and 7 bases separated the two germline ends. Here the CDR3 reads CASSPTNTQYF. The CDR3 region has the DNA TGTGCCAGCAGCCCTACTAATACGCAGTATTTT.

DNA for the CDR3: TGCAGTGCTAGGGGGACACTGCAAGAGACCCAGTACTTC. Translation: CSARGTLQETQYF. This rearrangement joins TRBV20-1 to TRBJ2-5, with D possibly TRBD1 on 6 matching bases. The V and J ends lost 3 bases and 2 bases respectively, with 10 bases between them. Germline-derived CDR1 and CDR2 are DFQATT and SNEGSKA (reference sequence). There are 13 residues in the CDR3.

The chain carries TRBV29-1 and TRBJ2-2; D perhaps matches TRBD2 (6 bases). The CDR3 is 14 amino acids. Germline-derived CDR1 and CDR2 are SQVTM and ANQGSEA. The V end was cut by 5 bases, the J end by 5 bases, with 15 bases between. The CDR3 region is CSVREMAETGELFF. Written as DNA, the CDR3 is TGCAGCGTTCGGGAGATGGCGGAGACCGGGGAGCTGTTTTTT.

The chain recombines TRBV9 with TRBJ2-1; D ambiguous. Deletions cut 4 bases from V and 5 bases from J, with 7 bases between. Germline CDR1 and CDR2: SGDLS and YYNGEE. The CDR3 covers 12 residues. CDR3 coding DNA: TGTGCCAGCAGCCTAAGCAACAATGAGCAGTTCTTC. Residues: CASSLSNNEQFF.

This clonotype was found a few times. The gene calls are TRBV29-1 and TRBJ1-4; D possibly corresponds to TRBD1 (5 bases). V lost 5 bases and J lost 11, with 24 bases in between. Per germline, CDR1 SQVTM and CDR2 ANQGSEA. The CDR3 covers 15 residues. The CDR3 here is CSVLWGGTGPRKLFF. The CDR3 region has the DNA TGCAGCGTTCTTTGGGGCGGGACCGGGCCTCGGAAACTGTTTTTT.

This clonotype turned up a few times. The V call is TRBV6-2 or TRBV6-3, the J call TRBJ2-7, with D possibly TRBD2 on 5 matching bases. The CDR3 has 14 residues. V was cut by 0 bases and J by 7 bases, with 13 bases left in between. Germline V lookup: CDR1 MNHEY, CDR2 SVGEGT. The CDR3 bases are TGTGCCAGCAGTTACTCAAAAGGGAGTTGGGAGCAGTACTTC. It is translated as CASSYSKGSWEQYF.

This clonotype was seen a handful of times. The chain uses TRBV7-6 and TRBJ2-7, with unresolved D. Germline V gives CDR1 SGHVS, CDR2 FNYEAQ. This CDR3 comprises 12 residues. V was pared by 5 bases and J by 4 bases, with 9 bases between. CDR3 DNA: TGTGCCAGCAGCGCCGGTGGGTACGAGCAGTACTTC. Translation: CASSAGGYEQYF.